Below are 29 T cell receptor beta chains sequenced from a single sample in a study of regulatory T cells in long-lasting Graves disease. Time point in this sample: newly diagnosed GD, antithyroid drugs for less than 3 months. TCR sequences were obtained from RNA taken from PBMCs. Investigators prepared the TCR beta libraries by applying iRepertoire HTBI primers and Arm-PCR of CDR3 regions. TCRdb re-called the multiplex PCR reads with MiXCR, one entry per CDR3 protein. The sample shows roughly 350,000 distinct CDR3 sequences, 15% to 20% of them seen only once. The same sample was also used in a study of T cells in Graves' hyperthyroidism and ophthalmopathy.

The sequenced sample was peripheral blood mononuclear cells (PBMCs), obtained at new diagnosis, from a patient treated with antithyroid drugs. These receptor sequences come from a woman in her late teens or twenties with Graves disease.

This clonotype was observed at least ten times. This chain connects TRBV20-1 to TRBJ1-5; D gene unclear. The CDR3 runs 14 residues. The V end lost 4 bases, the J end lost 0 bases, and 10 bases lay between the germline ends. Germline values: CDR1 DFQATT, CDR2 SNEGSKA (reference sequence). The CDR3 DNA reads TGCAGTGCTACCCCCAGCAGTAGCAATCAGCCCCAGCATTTT. The encoded protein is CSATPSSSNQPQHF.

The CDR3 loop reads CASSLAGGWETQYF. As DNA, the CDR3 is TGCGCCAGCAGCTTGGCAGGCGGGTGGGAGACCCAGTACTTC. This chain connects TRBV5-1 to TRBJ2-1; possibly TRBD2 for D (5 bases). The DNA end lines up better with TRBJ2-5; the J call may be wrong. This CDR3 spans 14 amino acids. Germline CDR1 and CDR2: SGHRS and YFSETQ.

This clonotype was observed a single time. This likely came from a read error, as a far larger clone is one base away. In DNA form, the CDR3 reads TGTGCCAGCGTGCCCTACGAGCAGTACTTC. It specifies CASVPYEQYF. V and J are TRBV7-6 and TRBJ2-7; D unresolved. Trimming took 8 bases from V and 2 from J, leaving 4 bases between them. CDR3 length equals 10 residues. The germline V gene has CDR1 SGHVS and CDR2 FNYEAQ.

A note on this clonotype: The junction departs from the called germline gene at one end, perhaps through a read error. This chain joins TRBV20-1 and TRBJ1-2; the D gene is possibly TRBD1 (6 bases). Germline lookup yields CDR1 DFQATT and CDR2 SNEGSKA (reference sequence). The CDR3 is 17 amino acids. The CDR3 sequence is CSASAAGQGLTRRGCTF. CDR3 nucleotide sequence: TGCAGTGCTAGCGCCGCGGGGCAGGGGCTCACCCGGAGGGGCTGCACCTTC.

At least ten counts were recorded for this clonotype. The genes are TRBV2 and TRBJ1-1, with D unclear. CDR3 length: 13 residues. Looked up from germline, CDR1 is SNHLY and CDR2 is FYNNEI. Trimming removed 9 bases from V and 1 base from J, with 12 bases in between. The chain's CDR3 is CARTRGGNTEAFF. CDR3 DNA: TGTGCCAGGACGAGAGGAGGGAACACTGAAGCTTTCTTT.

The sample holds many counts of this clonotype. The chain employs TRBV6-1 and TRBJ1-3; 7 positions match TRBD1. Germline V gives CDR1 MNHNS, CDR2 SASEGT. The trim removed 6 bases at V and 0 bases at J, leaving 5 bases unmatched. This CDR3 has 15 amino acids. The CDR3 sequence: CASRGGDSSGNTIYF. The DNA for the CDR3 is TGTGCCAGCAGAGGAGGGGACAGCTCTGGAAACACCATATATTTT.

This clonotype was detected a few times. The rearrangement links TRBV7-9 to TRBJ2-2, with a tentative D call TRBD1 (5 bases). This CDR3 contains 14 residues. CDR1 and CDR2 from the germline V gene are SEHNR and FQNEAQ (reference sequence). The V and J ends lost 4 bases and 7 bases respectively, with 13 bases between them. The CDR3 loop reads CASSSIQGRGELFF. Written as DNA, the CDR3 is TGTGCCAGCAGCTCAATTCAGGGCCGCGGGGAGCTGTTTTTT.

This clonotype came up many times. The genes are TRBV2 and TRBJ2-5; 9 nucleotides agree with TRBD2. The CDR3 consists of 16 residues. V was clipped by 6 bases and J by 5 bases; unmatched bases: 13. Germline V lookup: CDR1 SNHLY, CDR2 FYNNEI. CDR3 bases: TGTGCCAGCAGGAGGGGTCTAGCGGGATCGTGGGAGACCCAGTACTTC. Residues: CASRRGLAGSWETQYF. The full variable domain, its missing parts supplied by reference TRBV2 and TRBJ2-5, is EPEVTQTPSHQVTQMGQEVILRCVPISNHLYFYWYRQILGQKVEFLVSFYNNEISEKSEIFDDQFSVERPDGSNFTLKIRSTKLEDSAMYFCASRRGLAGSWETQYFGPGTRLLVL.

The sample holds many counts of this clonotype. The chain couples TRBV28 to TRBJ1-6; the D gene is possibly TRBD1 (6 bases). Germline V CDR1 and CDR2: MDHEN, SYDVKM. The V gene lost 4 bases and the J gene lost 10 bases, with 11 bases spanning the gap. The CDR3 length is 13 residues. CDR3 in DNA: TGTGCCAGCAGTTCCGACAGGAGGTCACCCCTCCACTTT. It specifies CASSSDRRSPLHF.

The gene calls are TRBV9 and TRBJ1-2, with 7 positions matching TRBD1. The V gene end was trimmed by 3 bases and the J gene end by 3 bases; junction bases not matched to a gene: 11. In germline, CDR1 is SGDLS, CDR2 YYNGEE. This CDR3 is 16 amino acids long. The CDR3 is CASSARQGFTYYGYTF. For the CDR3, the DNA is TGTGCCAGCAGCGCCCGACAGGGATTCACATACTATGGCTACACCTTC.

The chain joins TRBV19 to TRBJ2-2; 10 bases align to TRBD1. Germline values: CDR1 LNHDA, CDR2 SQIVND (reference sequence). CDR3 length: 18 amino acids. The V and J ends lost 9 bases and 1 base, in that order; junction bases with no gene match: 14. The CDR3 DNA follows: TGTGCCAGCACCCCCCCCCGACAGGGGGCCCGGAACACCGGGGAGCTGTTTTTT. This encodes CASTPPRQGARNTGELFF. Filled out from reference TRBV19 and TRBJ2-2, the complete variable domain reads DGGITQSPKYLFRKEGQNVTLSCEQNLNHDAMYWYRQDPGQGLRLIYYSQIVNDFQKGDIAEGYSVSREKKESFPLTVTSAQKNPTAFYLCASTPPRQGARNTGELFFGEGSRLTVL.

This clonotype has a count of ten or more. The CDR3, as DNA: TGTGCCTGGAGTGTAGGATACGCGGGGGGAACGGCTTTCTTT. It encodes CAWSVGYAGGTAFF. This chain uses TRBV30 with TRBJ1-1; D might be TRBD1 (5 bases). CDR1 GTSNPN and CDR2 SVGIG come from the germline V gene (reference sequence). CDR3 length equals 14 residues. V was cut by 0 bases and J by 11 bases, with 19 bases left in between. Together with reference TRBV30 and TRBJ1-1, the CDR3 gives the full variable domain: SQTIHQWPATLVQPVGSPLSLECTVEGTSNPNLYWYRQAAGRGLQLLFYSVGIGQISSEVPQNLSASRPQDRQFILSSKKLLLSDSGFYLCAWSVGYAGGTAFFGQGTRLTVV.

In this sample, this clonotype turned up a few times. CDR3 region: CSVDRGNNEQFF. CDR3 DNA: TGCAGCGTTGATCGCGGGAACAATGAGCAGTTCTTC. The chain uses TRBV29-1 and TRBJ2-1; tentatively, D is TRBD2 (6 bases). The CDR3 has 12 amino acids. Per the germline V gene, CDR1 is SQVTM and CDR2 is ANQGSEA. Trimming removed 3 bases at V and 5 bases at J, with 8 bases between.

The sample holds many counts of this clonotype. This chain uses TRBV3-1 with TRBJ2-3; 9 positions agree with TRBD2. CDR1 LGHDT and CDR2 YNNKEL come from the germline V gene (reference sequence). The CDR3 extends over 16 amino acids. V gave up 4 bases and J gave up 5 bases; unmatched junction bases: 10. The CDR3 protein is CASSPIAGATEDTQYF. Written as DNA, the CDR3 is TGTGCCAGCAGCCCAATAGCGGGAGCGACGGAAGATACGCAGTATTTT.

This clonotype was seen more than once but under ten times. The chain carries TRBV5-6 and TRBJ2-7, with D maybe TRBD2 (6 bases). V gave up 3 bases and J gave up 5 bases, with 12 bases separating them. The length of the CDR3 is 13 residues. Germline assignment: CDR1 SGHDT and CDR2 YYEEEE. The CDR3 region is CASSSAGTNEQYF. CDR3 DNA sequence: TGTGCCAGCAGCTCGGCGGGGACCAACGAGCAGTACTTC. The variable domain in full, completed from reference TRBV5-6 and TRBJ2-7, reads DAGVTQSPTHLIKTRGQQVTLRCSPKSGHDTVSWYQQALGQGPQFIFQYYEEEERQRGNFPDRFSGHQFPNYSSELNVNALLLGDSALYLCASSSAGTNEQYFGPGTRLTVT.

This clonotype was detected only a few times. Compared with germline, one end of the junction differs, possibly owing to a read error. This chain joins TRBV5-1 and TRBJ1-3; a weak D match, TRBD1 (6 bases). Germline V gene sequence: CDR1 SGHRS, CDR2 YFSETQ. The CDR3 length is 17 residues. This chain's CDR3 is CASSLVSGEHSGNTIYF. The DNA of the CDR3 is TGTGCCAGCAGCTTGGTATCAGGGGAACACTCTGGAAACACCATATATTTT. Together with reference TRBV5-1 and TRBJ1-3, the CDR3 gives the full variable domain: KAGVTQTPRYLIKTRGQQVTLSCSPISGHRSVSWYQQTPGQGLQFLFEYFSETQRNKGNFPGRFSGRQFSNSRSEMNVSTLELGDSALYLCASSLVSGEHSGNTIYFGEGSWLTVV.

At least ten counts were recorded for this clonotype. V and J are TRBV3-1 and TRBJ1-6, with D perhaps TRBD1 (5 bases). The CDR3 extends over 20 amino acids. CDR1 LGHDT and CDR2 YNNKEL come from the germline V gene (reference sequence). V was trimmed by 3 bases and J by 0 bases, leaving 21 bases between them. The CDR3 DNA reads TGTGCCAGCAGCCATGCCGGAGGGGTTGGCCTTAGCTCCTATAATTCACCCCTCCACTTT. This translates into CASSHAGGVGLSSYNSPLHF.

This chain uses TRBV11-1 with TRBJ2-7; D remains unclear. The CDR3 is made up of 15 amino acids. Germline V lookup: CDR1 SGHAT, CDR2 FQDESV (reference sequence). V was trimmed by 5 bases and J by 1 base, leaving 15 bases between them. The chain's CDR3 is CASSQVNGPSYEQYF. The CDR3 DNA follows: TGTGCCAGCAGCCAAGTCAACGGCCCATCCTACGAGCAGTACTTC.

CDR3 residues: CASSYRGSLSYEQYF. The CDR3 DNA follows: TGTGCCAGCAGTTACAGGGGGTCCCTCTCCTACGAGCAGTACTTC. The chain uses TRBV6-4 and TRBJ2-7; 8 nucleotides match TRBD1. Germline lookup yields CDR1 MRHNA and CDR2 SNTAGT. The CDR3 totals 15 residues. After removal of 5 bases from V and 0 bases from J, the junction contained 6 bases not matched to a gene.

This clonotype was found a few times. The chain couples TRBV12-3 or TRBV12-4 to TRBJ1-3; TRBD1 is a possible D gene (6 bases). CDR3 length: 15 amino acids. Trimming shortened V by 6 bases and J by 3 bases, and 15 bases separated the two germline ends. The CDR3 DNA sequence: TGTGCCAGCAGGGGGAGGGGGATGATTGGAAACACCATATATTTT. Translation: CASRGRGMIGNTIYF.

The table lists this clonotype with many counts. V is TRBV12-5 and J is TRBJ2-1, with a weak D call TRBD1 (6 bases). Germline values: CDR1 LGHNT, CDR2 FRNRAP. The CDR3 has 14 amino acids. Trimming cost V 6 bases and J 6 bases, with 15 bases left between them. CDR3 protein: CASGSAGAGNEQFF. In DNA, the CDR3 is TGTGCTAGTGGCTCCGCAGGGGCTGGCAATGAGCAGTTCTTC.

This clonotype was detected ten times or more. The chain recombines TRBV3-1 with TRBJ2-1; TRBD2 matches 10 bases. Germline V CDR1 and CDR2: LGHDT, YNNKEL (reference sequence). With V trimmed by 6 bases and J by 8 bases, 10 bases remained unmatched. The length of the CDR3 is 15 residues. The CDR3 region has the DNA TGTGCCAGCAGACGCACTAGCGGGGCCCCACATGAGCAGTTCTTC. Translation: CASRRTSGAPHEQFF.

The chain is built from TRBV20-1 and TRBJ2-2; 7 nucleotides agree with TRBD2. The germline CDR1 and CDR2 sequences are DFQATT and SNEGSKA (reference sequence). The ends lost 8 bases at V and 4 bases at J; junction bases unmatched: 4. The CDR3 spans 12 residues. CDR3 amino acids: CSFGGSTGELFF. CDR3 bases: TGCAGTTTCGGCGGGAGCACCGGGGAGCTGTTTTTT.

This clonotype came up many times. The V call is TRBV11-3, the J call TRBJ2-3; weak D call: TRBD1 (5 bases). The germline V gene encodes CDR1 SGHNT and CDR2 YENEEA. The CDR3 loop spans 15 amino acids. Trimming stripped 1 base from V and 2 bases from J, with 10 bases between. CDR3 DNA: TGTGCCAGCAGCTTAGGAACAGGTTTCACAGATACGCAGTATTTT. Translation: CASSLGTGFTDTQYF. Filled out from reference TRBV11-3 and TRBJ2-3, the complete variable domain reads EAGVVQSPRYKIIEKKQPVAFWCNPISGHNTLYWYLQNLGQGPELLIRYENEEAVDDSQLPKDRFSAERLKGVDSTLKIQPAELGDSAVYLCASSLGTGFTDTQYFGPGTRLTVL.

The CDR3 loop reads CASSWGVEYNEQFF. The DNA of the CDR3 is TGTGCCAGCAGCTGGGGGGTGGAGTACAATGAGCAGTTCTTC. The V gene is TRBV7-6, the J gene TRBJ2-1, with a tentative D call TRBD2 (6 bases). CDR1 is SGHVS and CDR2 is FNYEAQ in the germline V gene. The CDR3 consists of 14 residues. The V gene lost 4 bases and the J gene lost 4 bases, with 11 bases spanning the gap.

This chain joins TRBV9 and TRBJ2-5, with 7 bases aligning to TRBD2. Germline CDR1 reads SGDLS; CDR2 reads YYNGEE. The CDR3 totals 16 residues. The V gene end was trimmed by 0 bases and the J gene end by 1 base; junction bases not matched to a gene: 6. The CDR3 coding sequence is TGTGCCAGCAGCGTAGTTTCGGGGGGACCCCAAGAGACCCAGTACTTC. This codes for CASSVVSGGPQETQYF.

V and J are TRBV5-1 and TRBJ2-1; 11 bases map to TRBD2. CDR3 length: 18 amino acids. Germline V lookup: CDR1 SGHRS, CDR2 YFSETQ. V gave up 0 bases and J gave up 3 bases; unmatched junction bases: 8. CDR3: CASSLDIGTSGFYNEQFF. CDR3 coding DNA: TGCGCCAGCAGCTTGGACATAGGGACTAGCGGATTCTACAATGAGCAGTTCTTC.

At least ten counts were recorded for this clonotype. The V call is TRBV20-1, the J call TRBJ2-7; TRBD1 might be the D (6 bases). Germline CDR1 is DFQATT and CDR2 is SNEGSKA (reference sequence). The CDR3 covers 14 residues. V was cut by 3 bases and J by 3 bases, with 15 bases left in between. CDR3 sequence (DNA): TGCAGTGCTAGGGGGCCAGGGGTAAGCTACGAGCAGTACTTC. This sequence encodes CSARGPGVSYEQYF.

CDR3 coding DNA: TGTGCCAGCAGCCAAGAGAGGGGGATCGATCAGCCCCAGCATTTT. Amino acid sequence: CASSQERGIDQPQHF. The V gene is TRBV4-2, the J gene TRBJ1-5, with D possibly matching TRBD1 (6 bases). The CDR3 covers 15 residues. V was clipped by 0 bases and J by 5 bases, with 11 bases between them. Germline CDR1 reads LGHNA; CDR2 reads YNFKEQ.